This TCR beta chain is from a study of blood T cells in healthy people across ages. As to this clonotype: An end of the junction differs from the germline gene, which may be a read error.

A minimum of 6 micrograms of total RNA was extracted per sample. The second PCR ran roughly 6 to 12 cycles with a sample-barcoded 5' primer and J-beta primers. Carrying 12 random nucleotides, a template-switch adaptor labeled each individual cDNA molecule. One entry per CDR3 protein results from TCRdb running MiXCR on the 5' RACE reads. This table has about 730,000 distinct CDR3 sequences, 43% appearing once. This CDR3 has 15 amino acids. Per germline, CDR1 DFQATT and CDR2 SNEGSKA (reference sequence). This rearrangement joins TRBV20-1 to TRBJ2-1; 9 bases are a match to TRBD2. The sequence came from a woman in her fifties or sixties in good health. What was sequenced was blood. CDR3 nucleotide sequence: TGCGGTGCTGGGACGACTAGCGGCACTTACAATGAGCAGTTCTTC. Its protein is CGAGTTSGTYNEQFF.